The 25 T cell receptor beta chains presented below share a single source sample, sequenced in a study of T-cell reconstitution after alpha-beta-depleted transplantation in children (dated by TCRdb to about 2016). The library was made by PCR. Sequencing used an Illumina HiSeq 2500. TCR library preparation used molecular barcoding, with unique molecular identifiers applied to normalize quantification of the TCRbeta repertoire. TCRdb reprocessed the public reads (quality trimming at Q25 with fastp, clone calling with MiXCR) and kept in-frame beta chains. Rows are combined by CDR3 protein, so each entry shows the most common genes and DNA. The sample table holds fewer than 550,000 distinct CDR3 sequences, of which over 9.5% were seen once. The ten largest clones represent 12% to 15% of the sample. The sample's treatment or condition label is to be understood as: allogeneic hematopoietic cell transplantation with graft depleted of TCRalphabeta T cells and CD19 B cells.

The sequenced sample was PBMCs, mostly from graft donor cells, obtained 180 days after TCRalphabeta/CD19-depleted stem cell transplant. Receptors originate from a female patient between 2 and 15 years old who had a stem cell transplant for aplastic anemia, so the T cells may come from the graft donor.

V and J are TRBV6-5 and TRBJ1-5; no reliable D call. The tail of the sequence fits TRBJ2-3 better, so the J call may be wrong. The germline V gene encodes CDR1 MNHEY and CDR2 SVGAGI. This CDR3 has 13 residues. The CDR3 is CASSYTENQPQYF. DNA for the CDR3: TGTGCCAGCAGTTACACGGAAAATCAGCCCCAGTATTTT.

There are many counts of this clonotype. The rearrangement uses TRBV29-1 and TRBJ2-5; no definite D call. V was pared by 1 base and J by 5 bases, with 8 bases between. Germline loops: CDR1 SQVTM, CDR2 ANQGSEA. This CDR3 spans 12 amino acids. CDR3 nucleotides: TGCAGCGTTGAAGCCAGTTCGGAGACCCAGTACTTC. Translation gives CSVEASSETQYF.

V usage is TRBV7-8 and J usage is TRBJ2-7; 8 bases are shared with TRBD2. V shed 1 base and J 0 bases; nucleotides not matched to a gene: 14. Germline CDR1 is SGHVS and CDR2 is FQNEAQ. This CDR3 is 19 amino acids long. CDR3 sequence: CASSLGPAGVHYSSYEQYV. The CDR3 nucleotides read TGTGCCAGCAGCTTAGGACCAGCGGGAGTACACTATAGCTCCTACGAGCAGTACGTC.

This clonotype was counted only a few times. A junction boundary mismatches the germline segment, possibly from a read error. The J gene is TRBJ1-1, the V gene TRBV6-5; D call uncertain. The CDR3 totals 13 residues. Germline V CDR1 and CDR2: MNHEY, SVGAGI. The DNA for the CDR3 is TGTGCCAGCAGTTACTCCCGGCTGGAAACGAAAATTTTT. Its translation: CASSYSRLETKIF.

This clonotype appeared many times. The chain has TRBV5-1 and TRBJ2-2; the D gene is possibly TRBD1 (5 bases). Trimming took 4 bases from V and 3 from J, leaving 13 bases between them. Germline V lookup: CDR1 SGHRS, CDR2 YFSETQ. The CDR3 sequence is 15 residues long. The CDR3 nucleotides read TGCGCCAGCAGCATTCGGACACCTTACACCGGGGAGCTGTTTTTT. As protein: CASSIRTPYTGELFF. Full variable domain (rest looked up from reference TRBV5-1 and TRBJ2-2): KAGVTQTPRYLIKTRGQQVTLSCSPISGHRSVSWYQQTPGQGLQFLFEYFSETQRNKGNFPGRFSGRQFSNSRSEMNVSTLELGDSALYLCASSIRTPYTGELFFGEGSRLTVL.

The rearrangement links TRBV20-1 to TRBJ2-1; the match to TRBD2 covers 11 bases. In germline, CDR1 is DFQATT, CDR2 SNEGSKA (reference sequence). This CDR3 is 15 amino acids long. The V gene end was trimmed by 3 bases and the J gene end by 5 bases; junction bases not matched to a gene: 6. DNA for the CDR3: TGCAGTGCTAGGGGCTGGGGACTAGCGGACAATGAGCAGTTCTTC. Protein: CSARGWGLADNEQFF.

This clonotype appeared a few times. The chain recombines TRBV7-3 with TRBJ1-5; D ambiguous. Trimming left V 2 bases short and J 6 bases short, with 8 bases between. The CDR3 runs to 13 residues. CDR1 and CDR2 (germline): SGHTA, FQGTGA. DNA for the CDR3: TGTGCCAGCAGCTTAGAGGAAGGTCAGCCCCAGCATTTT. It specifies CASSLEEGQPQHF. Full variable domain (missing parts from reference TRBV7-3 and TRBJ1-5): GAGVSQTPSNKVTEKGKYVELRCDPISGHTALYWYRQSLGQGPEFLIYFQGTGAADDSGLPNDRFFAVRPEGSVSTLKIQRTERGDSAVYLCASSLEEGQPQHFGDGTRLSIL.

The table lists this clonotype with a few counts. The chain couples TRBV7-2 to TRBJ2-1; D is perhaps TRBD1 (5 bases). V lost 4 bases and J 8 bases, leaving 42 bases between the germline ends. Germline CDR1 and CDR2: SGHTA and FQGNSA. This CDR3 region has 23 residues. CDR3 sequence reads: CASSYRPSWGQRWAIGWCDEQFF. The CDR3 DNA sequence: TGTGCCAGCAGCTACCGGCCTTCTTGGGGCCAGAGATGGGCTATAGGATGGTGCGATGAGCAGTTCTTC.

A remark on this clonotype: Lacking the conserved final phenylalanine or tryptophan, this CDR3 likely reflects a read error. The V gene is TRBV5-1, the J gene TRBJ2-3, with 8 nucleotides matching TRBD2. Trimming took 2 bases from V and 7 from J; bases not matched to a gene: 3. The CDR3 length is 13 residues. The germline CDR1 and CDR2 sequences are SGHRS and YFSETQ. Here the CDR3 DNA reads TGCGCCAGCAGCTTACTAGCGGCGAATACGCAGTATGTT. It specifies CASSLLAANTQYV.

The V call is TRBV7-2, the J call TRBJ2-7, with D tentatively TRBD1 (6 bases). This CDR3 region has 14 residues. Trimming stripped 5 bases from V and 2 bases from J, with 13 bases between. Per the germline V gene, CDR1 is SGHTA and CDR2 is FQGNSA. The CDR3 DNA reads as TGTGCCAGCAGCCGGACAGTCCCCCCCTACGAGCAGTACTTC. This sequence encodes CASSRTVPPYEQYF.

CDR3 amino acids: CASSWVLWTRAGETQYF. DNA of the CDR3: TGTGCCAGCAGCTGGGTACTTTGGACTCGGGCGGGGGAGACCCAGTACTTC. The chain carries TRBV7-8 and TRBJ2-5, with D possibly TRBD2 on 6 matching bases. CDR1 and CDR2 (germline): SGHVS, FQNEAQ. The CDR3 runs to 17 residues. The V end lost 4 bases, the J end lost 5 bases, and 23 bases lay between the germline ends.

The DNA for the CDR3 is TGTGCCAGTTACTACAGGAATGAGCAGTTCTTC. This gives the protein CASYYRNEQFF. The chain has TRBV10-3 and TRBJ2-1, with D possibly being TRBD1 (5 bases). V gave up 10 bases and J gave up 7 bases, with 11 bases separating them. The CDR3 consists of 11 residues. Germline CDR1 reads ENHRY; CDR2 reads SYGVKD.

This clonotype was detected only a few times. The chain couples TRBV9 to TRBJ2-7, with D tentatively TRBD1 (6 bases). The CDR3 totals 14 residues. V lost 4 bases, J lost 6 bases, and 17 bases lay in between. Germline V CDR1 and CDR2: SGDLS, YYNGEE. The chain's CDR3 is CASSLQGRPFEQYF. In DNA, the CDR3 is TGTGCCAGCAGCTTACAGGGTCGGCCCTTCGAGCAGTACTTC. The full variable domain, rest sourced from reference TRBV9 and TRBJ2-7, is DSGVTQTPKHLITATGQRVTLRCSPRSGDLSVYWYQQSLDQGLQFLIQYYNGEERAKGNILERFSAQQFPDLHSELNLSSLELGDSALYFCASSLQGRPFEQYFGPGTRLTVT.

A few counts support this clonotype. V and J are TRBV30 and TRBJ1-6, with D unclear. The CDR3 extends over 11 amino acids. The V end lost 4 bases, the J end lost 5 bases, and 3 bases lay between the germline ends. Germline V gene data show CDR1 as GTSNPN and CDR2 as SVGIG (reference sequence). Written as DNA, the CDR3 is TGTGCCTGGAAGCATAATTCACCCCTCCACTTT. The encoded protein is CAWKHNSPLHF.

This clonotype has more than one count but fewer than ten. The CDR3 sequence: CASSGTGTSGRKGTEQFF. DNA of the CDR3: TGTGCCAGCAGCGGAACCGGGACTAGCGGGAGGAAGGGGACTGAGCAGTTCTTC. The J gene is TRBJ2-1, the V gene TRBV11-2, with 15 bases matching TRBD2. Germline lookup yields CDR1 SGHAT and CDR2 FQNNGV. The CDR3 runs 18 residues. J was trimmed by 9 bases and V by 5 bases; bases with no gene match: 14.

The V call is TRBV5-1, the J call TRBJ2-2; 11 positions match TRBD1. This CDR3 spans 16 amino acids. CDR1 and CDR2 (germline): SGHRS, YFSETQ. V was pared by 4 bases and J by 3 bases, with 5 bases of the junction left unmatched. CDR3 sequence: CASSKGQGAYTGELFF. CDR3 nucleotides: TGCGCCAGCAGCAAAGGACAGGGGGCCTACACCGGGGAGCTGTTTTTT.

This chain joins TRBV19 and TRBJ1-4; D is uncertain. The germline V gene has CDR1 LNHDA and CDR2 SQIVND (reference sequence). V was trimmed by 4 bases and J by 8 bases, leaving 20 bases between them. There are 16 residues in the CDR3. The CDR3 sequence is CASSTSIGKMGEKLFF. The CDR3 DNA is TGTGCCAGTAGTACCTCAATCGGGAAGATGGGAGAAAAACTGTTTTTT.

A few counts support this clonotype. This chain uses TRBV5-4 with TRBJ1-6; maybe TRBD1 (5 bases). The germline V gene encodes CDR1 SGHNT and CDR2 YYREEE (reference sequence). V shed 4 bases and J shed 7 bases, with 12 bases lying between them. This CDR3 spans 14 amino acids. CDR3 in amino acids: CASSATVANSPLHF. The CDR3 region has the DNA TGTGCCAGCAGCGCGACAGTGGCAAATTCACCCCTCCACTTT.

This clonotype was counted a few times. In DNA form, the CDR3 reads TGCGCCAGCAGCCGGTACACTCTAGCTCTCTCTGGGGCCAACGTCCTGACTTTC. Its translation is CASSRYTLALSGANVLTF. The chain employs TRBV4-3 and TRBJ2-6; the D gene is possibly TRBD2 (5 bases). This CDR3 has 18 amino acids. V was cut by 4 bases and J by 0 bases, with 16 bases left in between. Germline V gene sequence: CDR1 LGHNA, CDR2 YSLEER.

This chain links TRBV15 with TRBJ1-5; 7 nucleotides align to TRBD1. This CDR3 has 18 amino acids. J lost 6 bases, V lost 3 bases, and 17 bases had no gene match. Germline V gene data show CDR1 as LNHNV and CDR2 as YYDKDF (reference sequence). The CDR3 sequence is CATSSRDYFGTVPQPQHF. The CDR3 region has the DNA TGTGCCACCAGCAGCAGAGATTACTTCGGGACAGTGCCTCAGCCCCAGCATTTT. The complete variable domain, with remaining parts taken from reference TRBV15 and TRBJ1-5, reads DAMVIQNPRYQVTQFGKPVTLSCSQTLNHNVMYWYQQKSSQAPKLLFHYYDKDFNNEADTPDNFQSRRPNTSFCFLDIRSPGLGDTAMYLCATSSRDYFGTVPQPQHFGDGTRLSIL.

This clonotype was picked up a small number of times. V usage is TRBV28 and J usage is TRBJ2-7; tentative D call: TRBD2 (6 bases). The CDR3 spans 14 residues. Germline assignment: CDR1 MDHEN and CDR2 SYDVKM. Trimming left V 6 bases short and J 1 base short, with 13 bases between. CDR3 sequence: CASRESGQSYEQYF. The CDR3 nucleotides are TGTGCCAGCAGGGAGAGCGGGCAGTCCTACGAGCAGTACTTC.

The chain recombines TRBV14 with TRBJ2-7, with D possibly being TRBD1 (5 bases). V dropped 0 bases and J dropped 5 bases, with 20 bases sitting between them. This CDR3 spans 17 amino acids. CDR1 and CDR2 (germline): SGHDN, FVKESK. CDR3 protein: CASSQDEWGGVSDEQYF. The CDR3 DNA is TGTGCCAGCAGCCAAGATGAATGGGGCGGCGTAAGCGACGAGCAGTACTTC.

This chain links TRBV12-3 or TRBV12-4 with TRBJ1-2, with D possibly TRBD1 on 5 matching bases. The CDR3 is 13 amino acids. V lost 2 bases and J lost 6, with 10 bases in between. CDR3 loop: CASSLRQRDGYTF. In DNA, the CDR3 is TGTGCCAGCAGTTTAAGACAGCGGGATGGCTACACCTTC.

V is TRBV5-1 and J is TRBJ2-1; possibly TRBD1 for D (6 bases). V was clipped by 0 bases and J by 4 bases, with 8 bases between them. This CDR3 region has 14 residues. The V gene's germline CDR1 is SGHRS and CDR2 YFSETQ. The chain's CDR3 is CASSLDREYNEQFF. CDR3 sequence (DNA): TGCGCCAGCAGCTTGGACAGGGAGTACAATGAGCAGTTCTTC.

The chain joins TRBV13 to TRBJ2-7, with 7 bases aligning to TRBD1. The CDR3 spans 14 residues. V lost 6 bases to trimming and J lost 3 bases; unmatched junction nucleotides: 8. CDR1 PRHDT and CDR2 FYEKMQ come from the germline V gene (reference sequence). The CDR3 protein is CASSRTRQGYEQYV. Here the CDR3 DNA reads TGTGCCAGCAGTAGGACCAGACAGGGCTACGAGCAGTACGTC.